This entry concerns a single T cell receptor (beta chain). The table came from immunoSEQ multiplex PCR; TCRdb's copy has only in-frame clones and leaves some out. The sample yields roughly 120,000 clones, more than 80% seen once. The sample is drawn from a study of blood T cell repertoires in COVID-19. V was trimmed by 4 bases and J by 6 bases, leaving 9 bases between them. CDR1 MNHNY and CDR2 SVGAGI come from the germline V gene (reference sequence). CDR3 length: 12 residues. The sequenced sample was peripheral blood. The sequence was obtained from a woman aged 80 or over with COVID-19, enrolled during active disease. The chain joins TRBV6-6 to TRBJ1-2, with a tentative D call TRBD1 (5 bases). The chain's CDR3 is CASSLGGDGYTF. As DNA, the CDR3 is TGTGCCAGCAGTTTGGGGGGGGATGGCTACACCTTC.